This T cell receptor beta chain originates from a study of OX40 agonist ivuxolimab in advanced cancers. TCRdb keeps only in-frame clones here, not all; method: immunoSEQ multiplex PCR. The sample includes 45,000 or so clones, 88% of them seen just once. In regard to this clone: The antigen is undetermined.

Study results and limitations: The study did not work out the antigen specificity of the expanded peripheral T cells. Among the nonresponders, some also had low normalized T-cell clonal expansion. Low clonal expansion, among the lowest seen, marked partial responders at 0.1-3.0 mg/kg. CD8+ T cells averaged more expanded clones than CD4+.

The CDR3 covers 13 residues. Germline CDR1 SGHTA, CDR2 FQGNSA. V lost 8 bases to trimming and J lost 6 bases; unmatched junction nucleotides: 6. The receptor was derived from an adult with an advanced solid tumor such as melanoma, head and neck, liver or kidney cancer. The rearrangement joins TRBV7-2 to TRBJ2-1, with 8 bases lining up with TRBD1. Sequenced material: CD4+ or CD8+ T cells sorted from blood, taken in a trial of the OX40 agonist ivuxolimab. The CDR3 region has the DNA TGTGCCAGCTTCGGACAGGGTGGCAATGAGCAGTTCTTC. Encoded protein: CASFGQGGNEQFF.